This TCR beta chain was identified during a study of vaccination and CD4 T cells after COVID-19. Overall study: In culture, cells were exposed to overlapping spike peptides from SARS-CoV-2, HCoV-NL63, HCoV-OC43 and HCoV-229E. Study observations and caveats: Within convalescent individuals, 304 out of 307 vaccine-specific clones proved to be spike mono-reactive.

Germline CDR1 and CDR2: KGHDR and SFDVKD. V shed 3 bases, J shed 5 bases, and the junction held 5 bases outside the gene matches. The CDR3 has 14 amino acids. Treatment of the sample: approximately nine-day PBMC culture with coronavirus spike peptide pools or control peptides (ViraFEST assay). CD4+ T cells that had been cultured provided DNA sequenced with the Oncomine TCR Beta short-read assay. A single record per CDR3 protein comes from TCRdb applying MiXCR to the PCR reads. The sample consists of around 20,000 distinct CDR3 sequences, under 70% of them appearing once. As for this clonotype: Its antigen is not known.

The TCR originated in a human donor who had recovered from COVID-19. The specimen sequenced was CD4+ T cells from blood, cultured in vitro. The V call is TRBV24-1, the J call TRBJ1-2; 7 bases fit TRBD1. The CDR3 nucleotides are TGTGCCACCAGTGATCCCGGGACAGCTTATGGCTACACCTTC. Amino acids: CATSDPGTAYGYTF.